The present TCR beta chain was sequenced within a study of blood T cell repertoires in COVID-19. Turning to the study itself: COVID-19 samples, acute and convalescent, were from the United States, Italy and Spain. The analysed material was cDNA or gDNA that came from T cells, B-cell-depleted T cells, or PBMCs.

TCRdb keeps only in-frame clones here, not all; method: immunoSEQ multiplex PCR. The sample shows approximately 340,000 clones, around 82% of them seen only once. Germline CDR1 is SGDLS and CDR2 is YYNGEE. This CDR3 region has 15 residues. The V end lost 3 bases, the J end lost 6 bases, and 18 bases lay between the germline ends. The receptor was isolated from a man aged 25-40 years with active or convalescent COVID-19. V usage is TRBV9 and J usage is TRBJ1-2; possibly TRBD1 for D (5 bases). The sample consisted of peripheral blood. The CDR3 is CASSAGHILRHGYTF. CDR3 DNA sequence: TGTGCCAGCAGCGCCGGACACATCCTAAGGCATGGCTACACCTTC.